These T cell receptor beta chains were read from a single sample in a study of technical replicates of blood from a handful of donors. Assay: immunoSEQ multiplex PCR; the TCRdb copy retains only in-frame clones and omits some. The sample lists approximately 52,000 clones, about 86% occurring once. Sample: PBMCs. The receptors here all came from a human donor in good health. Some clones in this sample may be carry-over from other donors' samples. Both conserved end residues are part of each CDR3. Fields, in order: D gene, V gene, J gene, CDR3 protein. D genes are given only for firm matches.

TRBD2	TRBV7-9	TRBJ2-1	CASSVAAGGLSEQFF
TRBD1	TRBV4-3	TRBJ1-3	CASSQDWGPTGGGNTIYF
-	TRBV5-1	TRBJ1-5	CASSLNFGGDQPQHF
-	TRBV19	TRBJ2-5	CASSIIGVRGETQYF
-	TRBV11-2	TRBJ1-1	CASSLENPTGNTEAFF
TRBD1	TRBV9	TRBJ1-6	CASSTKQGASDSPLHF
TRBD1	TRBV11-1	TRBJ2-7	CASSWGQGSSYEQYF
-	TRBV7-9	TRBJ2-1	CASSLWGDENDEQFF
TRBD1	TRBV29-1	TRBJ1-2	CSVTGQGNGYTF
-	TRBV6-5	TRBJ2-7	CASSYSRQYEQYF
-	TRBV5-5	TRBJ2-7	CASSFRPAAEGSYEQYF
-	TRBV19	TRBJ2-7	CASSIQGVGEFEQYF
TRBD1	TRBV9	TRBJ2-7	CASSVEDRDHEQYF